This TCR beta chain is from a study of T cell responses to AZD1222 COVID-19 vaccine. With 0 bases clipped from V and 6 bases from J, the junction kept 4 bases outside the gene matches. CDR1 is LNHNV, CDR2 YYDKDF, per germline (reference sequence). This CDR3 contains 15 residues. Here immunoSEQ multiplex PCR was the method, and the copy in TCRdb shows in-frame clones only, minus some. The profile covers 120,000 to 150,000 clones, with more than 70% appearing a single time and about 14% taken by the ten largest. Specimen: peripheral blood, collected on day 0 of AZD1222 vaccination. The sequence derives from an adult in good health. This rearrangement joins TRBV15 to TRBJ1-5; 8 nucleotides match TRBD1. CDR3 in DNA: TGTGCCACCAGCAGAGATCAGGGGGCTGGTCAGCCCCAGCATTTT. Amino acids: CATSRDQGAGQPQHF. Supplemented by reference TRBV15 and TRBJ1-5, the full variable domain reads DAMVIQNPRYQVTQFGKPVTLSCSQTLNHNVMYWYQQKSSQAPKLLFHYYDKDFNNEADTPDNFQSRRPNTSFCFLDIRSPGLGDTAMYLCATSRDQGAGQPQHFGDGTRLSIL.